This T cell receptor (beta chain) derives from a study of OX40 agonist ivuxolimab in advanced cancers. For the study at large: Prior anti-PD-1, anti-PD-L1 or anti-CTLA-4 therapy was allowed; around 40% had some.

Profiling relied on immunoSEQ multiplex PCR, and the TCRdb table lists in-frame clones only, not all of them. The data hold around 62,000 clones, with about four fifths observed a single time. Comment on this clone: The junction departs from the called germline gene at one end, perhaps through a read error.

Sequences were derived from CD4+ or CD8+ T cells sorted from blood, sampled in a trial of the OX40 agonist ivuxolimab. This TCR derives from an adult with an advanced solid tumor such as melanoma, head and neck, liver or kidney cancer.

The CDR3 DNA sequence: TGTGCCAGCAGTTTATCGGGGCGCAGCTCCTGGCACTTC. Protein: CASSLSGRSSWHF. The J gene is TRBJ2-4, the V gene TRBV28, with D tentatively TRBD1 or TRBD2 (5 bases each). From germline, CDR1 is MDHEN and CDR2 SYDVKM. The CDR3 loop spans 13 amino acids. Based on the CDR3 plus reference TRBV28 and TRBJ2-4, the full variable domain is DVKVTQSSRYLVKRTGEKVFLECVQDMDHENMFWYRQDPGLGLRLIYFSYDVKMKEKGDIPEGYSVSREKKERFSLILESASTNQTSMYLCASSLSGRSSWHFGAGTRLSVL.